The 29 T cell receptor beta chains below come from one sample, sequenced in a study of shared clonotypes between healthy human individuals. CD45RO-negative, CCR7-positively selected cells formed the naive CD8 fraction, excluding terminally differentiated effector memory CD45RA+ cells. TCRdb keeps only in-frame clones here, not all; method: immunoSEQ multiplex PCR. The data show about 1,900,000 clones, about 95% seen once. The sequenced sample was naive CD8+ T cells sorted from blood. These receptors were obtained from a man between 18 and 29 years old in good health.

The V and J genes are TRBV5-4 and TRBJ1-1; D perhaps matches TRBD1 (5 bases). Per germline, CDR1 SGHNT and CDR2 YYREEE (reference sequence). The CDR3 loop spans 13 amino acids. V was trimmed by 5 bases and J by 3 bases, leaving 11 bases between them. This CDR3 is CASRQQEYTEAFF. The CDR3 coding sequence is TGTGCCAGCAGACAACAGGAGTACACTGAAGCTTTCTTT.

The CDR3 spells CASSLEGPVPYNEQFF. The DNA for the CDR3 is TGTGCCAGCAGCTTGGAGGGTCCCGTCCCCTACAATGAGCAGTTCTTC. V usage is TRBV5-8 and J usage is TRBJ2-1; no definite D call. CDR3 length: 16 amino acids. Per the germline V gene, CDR1 is SGHTS and CDR2 is YDEGEE. Trimming cost V 0 bases and J 2 bases, with 12 bases left between them.

The table lists this clone with a count of one. This chain connects TRBV11-3 to TRBJ2-3; the D is unclear. From germline, CDR1 is SGHNT and CDR2 YENEEA. Trimming left V 0 bases short and J 4 bases short, with 2 bases between. The CDR3 has 12 amino acids. CDR3 bases: TGTGCCAGCAGCTTAGAAGCAGATACGCAGTATTTT. This encodes CASSLEADTQYF.

The genes are TRBV7-8 and TRBJ1-5; TRBD1 matches at 7 bases. Germline CDR1 is SGHVS and CDR2 is FQNEAQ. The V gene end was trimmed by 0 bases and the J gene end by 5 bases; junction bases not matched to a gene: 4. CDR3 length: 15 amino acids. The CDR3 bases are TGTGCCAGCAGCTTAGCATGGCAGGGGGATCAGCCCCAGCATTTT. Protein product: CASSLAWQGDQPQHF.

V is TRBV6-6 and J is TRBJ2-2; weak D call: TRBD1 (7 bases). The V and J ends lost 6 bases and 5 bases respectively, with 19 bases between them. Germline V gives CDR1 MNHNY, CDR2 SVGAGI (reference sequence). CDR3 length: 16 residues. CDR3 amino acids: CASRRDEGAWTGELFF. The CDR3 DNA sequence: TGTGCCAGCAGGCGGGATGAGGGGGCGTGGACCGGGGAGCTGTTTTTT.

This chain links TRBV7-3 with TRBJ2-7; D gene ambiguous. The CDR3 is 15 residues long. The germline V and J ends were trimmed by 4 bases and 3 bases, with 16 bases remaining between them. Looked up from germline, CDR1 is SGHTA and CDR2 is FQGTGA. Here the CDR3 DNA reads TGTGCCAGCAGCTCGGGCGTTGGGCCCCACTACGAGCAGTACTTC. It specifies CASSSGVGPHYEQYF.

The gene calls are TRBV27 and TRBJ2-7, with D tentatively TRBD1 (8 bases). CDR1 MNHEY and CDR2 SMNVEV come from the germline V gene (reference sequence). The CDR3 is 15 amino acids. Trimming removed 3 bases from V and 3 bases from J, with 15 bases in between. This CDR3 reads CASSFGQGGDYEQYF. CDR3 coding DNA: TGTGCCAGCAGTTTCGGACAGGGAGGGGACTACGAGCAGTACTTC.

The chain joins TRBV29-1 to TRBJ2-3, with D maybe TRBD1 (5 bases). V was cut by 4 bases and J by 2 bases, with 19 bases left in between. In germline, CDR1 is SQVTM, CDR2 ANQGSEA. The CDR3 totals 16 residues. CDR3: CSVGGTDSDSTDTQYF. The CDR3 coding sequence is TGCAGCGTTGGGGGAACCGACAGCGATTCCACAGATACGCAGTATTTT.

The V call is TRBV9, the J call TRBJ2-5; TRBD1 matches at 9 bases. V lost 4 bases to trimming and J lost 5 bases; unmatched junction nucleotides: 9. The CDR3 length is 15 residues. In germline, CDR1 is SGDLS, CDR2 YYNGEE. The CDR3 is CASSSLQGAVETQYF. The CDR3 DNA follows: TGTGCCAGCAGCTCCCTACAGGGGGCCGTGGAGACCCAGTACTTC.

The CDR3 nucleotides are TGCAGCGTCCTTAGCGGGACGCGTTACGAGCAGTACTTC. It is translated as CSVLSGTRYEQYF. The V gene is TRBV29-1, the J gene TRBJ2-7; 8 bases fit TRBD2. Germline V lookup: CDR1 SQVTM, CDR2 ANQGSEA. Trimming removed 6 bases from V and 4 bases from J; junction bases left unmatched: 8. CDR3 length: 13 residues.

J is TRBJ2-1 and V is TRBV19; possibly TRBD1 for D (6 bases). CDR1 LNHDA and CDR2 SQIVND come from the germline V gene (reference sequence). V was clipped by 7 bases and J by 2 bases, with 12 bases between them. The CDR3 is 14 residues long. The CDR3 sequence: CASKNRAPYNEQFF. The CDR3 nucleotides are TGTGCCAGTAAGAACAGGGCCCCCTACAATGAGCAGTTCTTC.

This chain uses TRBV4-1 with TRBJ1-1; D ambiguous. The CDR3 has 15 residues. Germline CDR1 and CDR2: MGHRA and YSYEKL. The V end was cut by 1 base, the J end by 1 base, with 10 bases between. CDR3 nucleotides: TGCGCCAGCAGCCAAGCGGTACTGCCGAACACTGAAGCTTTCTTT. Its translation is CASSQAVLPNTEAFF.

The chain uses TRBV30 and TRBJ2-1; no clear D. CDR3 size: 14 residues. The V end lost 1 base, the J end lost 7 bases, and 14 bases lay between the germline ends. Germline V CDR1 and CDR2: GTSNPN, SVGIG (reference sequence). The CDR3 DNA follows: TGTGCCTGGAGTGGAGAACGACAAGGGAATGAGCAGTTCTTC. This gives the protein CAWSGERQGNEQFF. Complete variable domain (other parts from reference TRBV30 and TRBJ2-1): SQTIHQWPATLVQPVGSPLSLECTVEGTSNPNLYWYRQAAGRGLQLLFYSVGIGQISSEVPQNLSASRPQDRQFILSSKKLLLSDSGFYLCAWSGERQGNEQFFGPGTRLTVL.

This clone was picked up one time. V gene TRBV14 combines with J gene TRBJ1-1; D is undetermined. Germline V gene data show CDR1 as SGHDN and CDR2 as FVKESK. Trimming left V 4 bases short and J 5 bases short, with 14 bases between. The CDR3 is 14 amino acids. As DNA, the CDR3 is TGTGCCAGCAGCCGGGGAGGCGTCGGGACTGAAGCTTTCTTT. Amino acid sequence: CASSRGGVGTEAFF.

The gene calls are TRBV10-2 and TRBJ2-5, with D perhaps matching TRBD1 (6 bases). Germline V gives CDR1 WSHSY, CDR2 SAAADI. Trimming pared 3 bases from V and 4 bases from J, leaving 9 bases between. CDR3 length equals 13 residues. The CDR3 loop is CASSDQQGETQYF. CDR3 in DNA: TGCGCCAGCAGTGATCAACAGGGAGAGACCCAGTACTTC.

This rearrangement joins TRBV18 to TRBJ2-5, with D tentatively TRBD1 (6 bases). The CDR3 extends over 15 amino acids. V lost 5 bases and J lost 2, with 15 bases in between. CDR1 and CDR2 (germline): KGHSH, LQKENI. The CDR3 protein is CASSSPTTGQETQYF. DNA for the CDR3: TGTGCCAGCTCATCTCCTACGACAGGACAAGAGACCCAGTACTTC.

The V and J genes are TRBV5-6 and TRBJ2-5; D unresolved. Per the germline V gene, CDR1 is SGHDT and CDR2 is YYEEEE. The V end was cut by 0 bases, the J end by 3 bases, with 12 bases between. The length of the CDR3 is 15 residues. The CDR3 reads CASSLVGLLKETQYF. The CDR3 coding sequence is TGTGCCAGCAGCTTGGTCGGCCTACTCAAAGAGACCCAGTACTTC. The variable domain in full, with the rest retrieved from reference TRBV5-6 and TRBJ2-5, is DAGVTQSPTHLIKTRGQQVTLRCSPKSGHDTVSWYQQALGQGPQFIFQYYEEEERQRGNFPDRFSGHQFPNYSSELNVNALLLGDSALYLCASSLVGLLKETQYFGPGTRLLVL.

The chain recombines TRBV27 with TRBJ1-6; TRBD1 might be the D (6 bases). The CDR3 has 16 residues. Per germline, CDR1 MNHEY and CDR2 SMNVEV (reference sequence). The V and J ends lost 8 bases and 4 bases respectively, with 18 bases between them. The DNA of the CDR3 is TGTGCCAGCTCACTCCGACAGGTTTTTTATAATTCACCCCTCCACTTT. This codes for CASSLRQVFYNSPLHF.

In the case of this clone: Additional DNA sequences in this sample encode the identical CDR3. The CDR3 loop reads CASSLGTGSYEQYF. CDR3 DNA sequence: TGCGCCAGCAGCCTTGGGACAGGCTCCTACGAGCAGTACTTC. The V and J genes are TRBV4-1 and TRBJ2-7; TRBD1 matches 8 bases. The CDR3 covers 14 residues. The germline CDR1 and CDR2 sequences are MGHRA and YSYEKL. V shed 4 bases, J shed 0 bases, and the junction held 2 bases outside the gene matches.

This clone has only one observation. V and J are TRBV18 and TRBJ2-3; no firm D call. Trimming pared 5 bases from V and 6 bases from J, leaving 0 bases between. CDR3 length: 9 amino acids. Germline CDR1 is KGHSH and CDR2 is LQKENI. The CDR3 protein is CASSDTQYF. In nucleotides, the CDR3 is TGTGCCAGCTCAGATACGCAGTATTTT.

This chain connects TRBV27 to TRBJ1-2; D gene unclear. V lost 3 bases to trimming and J lost 4 bases, with 12 bases between them. Germline V CDR1 and CDR2: MNHEY, SMNVEV (reference sequence). The CDR3 contains 14 residues. The CDR3 is CASSFVGPSYGYTF. The CDR3 bases are TGTGCCAGCAGTTTTGTAGGCCCTTCCTATGGCTACACCTTC.

This clone was recorded once. J is TRBJ1-6 and V is TRBV7-3; the match to TRBD1 covers 9 bases. In germline, CDR1 is SGHTA, CDR2 FQGTGA. With 5 bases clipped from V and 7 bases from J, the junction kept 3 bases outside the gene matches. The CDR3 is 14 residues long. The CDR3 loop reads CASSTGTGNSPLHF. CDR3 sequence (DNA): TGTGCCAGCAGCACGGGGACAGGGAATTCACCCCTCCACTTT.

The rearrangement joins TRBV19 to TRBJ1-5; D is perhaps TRBD1 (5 bases). CDR3 length equals 16 residues. V dropped 10 bases and J dropped 7 bases, with 26 bases sitting between them. Germline V lookup: CDR1 LNHDA, CDR2 SQIVND (reference sequence). The CDR3 sequence: CATDKLTGGVKQPQHF. CDR3 DNA: TGTGCCACCGACAAACTCACGGGAGGGGTCAAACAGCCCCAGCATTTT.

The chain combines TRBV19 with TRBJ1-1, with 7 positions matching TRBD1. Trimming at V came to 5 bases and at J to 14 bases, leaving 11 bases not matched to a gene. In germline, CDR1 is LNHDA, CDR2 SQIVND (reference sequence). CDR3 length: 12 amino acids. The CDR3 loop reads CASSSTSQGDFF. CDR3 bases: TGTGCCAGTAGTTCCACCAGTCAGGGGGACTTCTTT.

About this clone: Other nucleotide sequences in the sample specify the same CDR3. The rearrangement joins TRBV30 to TRBJ2-3; D is unclear. CDR1 GTSNPN and CDR2 SVGIG come from the germline V gene (reference sequence). The length of the CDR3 is 14 residues. Trimming removed 0 bases from V and 2 bases from J, with 9 bases in between. CDR3 sequence: CAWSVGASTDTQYF. The CDR3 DNA sequence: TGTGCCTGGAGTGTAGGCGCCTCCACAGATACGCAGTATTTT.

The CDR3 here is CASSLWGSKTYEQYF. The CDR3 bases are TGTGCCAGCAGTTTATGGGGCTCGAAGACCTACGAGCAGTACTTC. The chain couples TRBV27 to TRBJ2-7; weak D call: TRBD1 (5 bases). V was pared by 1 base and J by 2 bases, with 12 bases between. The CDR3 has 15 amino acids. The germline V gene encodes CDR1 MNHEY and CDR2 SMNVEV (reference sequence).

The chain employs TRBV7-9 and TRBJ2-1; no reliable D call. CDR1 and CDR2 from the germline V gene are SEHNR and FQNEAQ (reference sequence). The CDR3 has 15 residues. Trimming removed 1 base at V and 10 bases at J, with 17 bases between. The CDR3 loop reads CASSLVGFGHGEQFF. DNA for the CDR3: TGTGCCAGCAGCTTAGTAGGGTTTGGGCATGGAGAGCAGTTCTTC.

The chain joins TRBV28 to TRBJ1-1, with 10 bases that match TRBD1. The germline gives CDR1 MDHEN, CDR2 SYDVKM. This CDR3 region has 16 residues. Trimming removed 6 bases from V and 5 bases from J; junction bases left unmatched: 12. CDR3 sequence: CASSGTGETDGTEAFF. In nucleotides, the CDR3 is TGTGCCAGCAGCGGGACAGGGGAGACGGACGGGACTGAAGCTTTCTTT.

V and J are TRBV5-4 and TRBJ2-7, with 7 bases matching TRBD1. The CDR3 has 14 amino acids. From germline, CDR1 is SGHNT and CDR2 YYREEE (reference sequence). V gave up 0 bases and J gave up 3 bases; unmatched junction bases: 3. Here the CDR3 reads CASSLENRGYEQYF. CDR3 sequence (DNA): TGTGCCAGCAGCTTGGAAAACAGGGGCTACGAGCAGTACTTC. The whole variable domain, filled in from reference TRBV5-4 and TRBJ2-7, reads ETGVTQSPTHLIKTRGQQVTLRCSSQSGHNTVSWYQQALGQGPQFIFQYYREEENGRGNFPPRFSGLQFPNYSSELNVNALELDDSALYLCASSLENRGYEQYFGPGTRLTVT.